This T cell receptor (beta chain) was obtained from a study of regulatory T cells in long-lasting Graves disease. Study-level points and caveats: More public clonotypes were shared by persistent patients (around 2,800) than by new patients (around 990).

Described time point: newly diagnosed GD, antithyroid drugs for less than 3 months. Making the TCR library involved RNA that had been extracted from PBMCs. Patients were enrolled at an endocrinology department in Xi'an, China. The length of the CDR3 is 16 residues. Germline V lookup: CDR1 SEHNR, CDR2 FQNEAQ (reference sequence). V lost 3 bases, J lost 4 bases, and 5 bases stayed unmatched. Arm-PCR of CDR3 regions and iRepertoire HTBI primers were used to build TCR beta libraries. A single record per CDR3 protein comes from TCRdb applying MiXCR to the multiplex PCR reads. There are around 450,000 distinct CDR3 sequences in the sample; 14% to 15% occur only once, and approximately 15% lies in the top ten. This clonotype has ten or more counts. The antigen is unknown. These sequences were also reported in another study, on T cells in Graves' hyperthyroidism and ophthalmopathy. That paper adds: The TCR CDR3 was amplified in a first-round RT-PCR using the HTBI primer set.

V is TRBV7-9 and J is TRBJ2-3, with 12 nucleotides matching TRBD2. The sequence was collected from a woman aged 25 to 39 with Graves disease. Sequenced here: peripheral blood mononuclear cells (PBMCs), sampled at new diagnosis, from a patient treated with antithyroid drugs. DNA of the CDR3: TGTGCCAGCAGCTTGAGACTAGCGGGAGCCCCAGATACGCAGTATTTT. Its translation is CASSLRLAGAPDTQYF.